Listed below are T cell receptor beta chains from one sample, sequenced in a study of glioma-infiltrating T cells. TCRdb itself ran the multiplex PCR reads through MiXCR, one entry per CDR3 protein. Of 400,000 or so distinct CDR3 sequences listed, more than 35% were seen once; the top ten hold approximately 12%. The material sequenced was glioma tissue, nonneoplastic brain tissue, or PBMCs (not recorded which). These receptors all stem from a human donor with low-grade glioma or glioblastoma, undergoing nonglioma brain surgery, or in good health (not recorded which). Each CDR3 is given with its conserved first and last residue. D genes are given only for firm matches. The size entry is marked missing in some rows and otherwise reads once, few, many or a size class.

CDR3 DNA	CDR3 protein	V gene	J gene	D gene	clone size
TGTGCCAGCACCACCACCGGGCCCTACGAGCAGTACTTC	CASTTTGPYEQYF	TRBV28	TRBJ2-7	-	-
TGCGCCAGCAGCCGAGGCCCGATTAACCGCTCTGGAAACACCATATATTTT	CASSRGPINRSGNTIYF	TRBV4-1	TRBJ1-3	-	-
TGTGCCAGCGAATACAGGGGAGGGGGTGAAAGACTGTTTTTT	CASEYRGGGERLFF	TRBV2	TRBJ1-4	TRBD1	once
TGTGCCAGCAGTTTAACTGCGTTTCAAACGACAGGGCCTAAGTATTTT	CASSLTAFQTTGPKYF	TRBV25-1	TRBJ2-3	TRBD1	-
TGTGCCAGCAGTAAGCCGGGACTCTACACAGATACGCAGTATTTT	CASSKPGLYTDTQYF	TRBV6-1	TRBJ2-3	-	-
TGTGCCAGCAGTTGGCGACTAGCGGGGCCAGATACGCAGTATTTT	CASSWRLAGPDTQYF	TRBV6-2/TRBV6-3	TRBJ2-3	TRBD2	many
TGCAGTGCTAGTACCCCGCAGAACACCGGGGAGCTGTTTTTT	CSASTPQNTGELFF	TRBV20-1	TRBJ2-2	-	-
TGTGCCAGCAGTTTAGGAGATGGGGGGCTCGATTCCTACGAGCAGTACTTC	CASSLGDGGLDSYEQYF	TRBV12-3/TRBV12-4	TRBJ2-7	-	once
TGTGCCAGCAGCTTAGAGCTAAACACCGGGGAGCTGTTTTTT	CASSLELNTGELFF	TRBV7-2	TRBJ2-2	-	-
TGTGCCAGCAGCTTAGCTTCCTTTGGGGGCTACACCTTC	CASSLASFGGYTF	TRBV7-9	TRBJ1-2	-	-
TGCAGTGCGAGACCGGGACTAGCGGACTACGAGCAGTACTTC	CSARPGLADYEQYF	TRBV20-1	TRBJ2-7	TRBD2	many
TGTGCCAGCGGCCAAGAGAGGGGAGGGCCATTCGCGGCTCCGAACTACGAGCAGTACTTC	CASGQERGGPFAAPNYEQYF	TRBV14	TRBJ2-7	TRBD2	-
TGTGCCAGCAGCTACATGACAGGGTACCAAGAGACCCAGTACTTC	CASSYMTGYQETQYF	TRBV7-2	TRBJ2-5	TRBD1	many
TGTGCCAGCAGTCCGACAGCCATGGAAAACACCATATATTTT	CASSPTAMENTIYF	TRBV12-3/TRBV12-4	TRBJ1-3	-	-
TGTGCCAGCAGTTTAAGCAGGGGTGATACTGAAGCTTTCTTT	CASSLSRGDTEAFF	TRBV27	TRBJ1-1	-	many
TGTGCCACCAGCAAAGATATCCGACAGGGGGGCACCTACGAGCAGTACTTC	CATSKDIRQGGTYEQYF	TRBV15	TRBJ2-7	TRBD1	-
TGCGCCAGCAGCTATGGCGGAGGGGGGAGCGGTGAAGCTTTCTTT	CASSYGGGGSGEAFF	TRBV5-1	TRBJ1-1	-	-
TGTGCCAGCAGCCAACTGGGACTAGCGCTAGGTAATGAGCAGTTCTTC	CASSQLGLALGNEQFF	TRBV7-2	TRBJ2-1	TRBD2	few
TGTGCCAGCAGTTTCGCGGTGGCGGGAGCCCCCTCCTACGAGCAGTACTTC	CASSFAVAGAPSYEQYF	TRBV27	TRBJ2-7	TRBD2	-
TGTGCCACCAGCGATAGACTAGCGGGCAGCACAGATACGCAGTATTTT	CATSDRLAGSTDTQYF	TRBV15	TRBJ2-3	TRBD2	-
TGTGCCAGTAGTGACAGGGGGCGCGTTAACAATGAGCAGTTCTTC	CASSDRGRVNNEQFF	TRBV19	TRBJ2-1	TRBD1	-
TGTGCCAGCAGCCCTATCGGACTAGCGGGATTTGAGCAGTTCTTC	CASSPIGLAGFEQFF	TRBV28	TRBJ2-1	TRBD2	few
TGTGCCAGCAATTCCGGACAGGGGAAGGGGGATCAGCCCCAGCATTTT	CASNSGQGKGDQPQHF	TRBV28	TRBJ1-5	TRBD1	-
TGTGCCAGCAGCCAAGCCCCGGGACATATCACAGATACGCAGTATTTT	CASSQAPGHITDTQYF	TRBV14	TRBJ2-3	-	-
TGCGCCAGCAGCCAGACAGGGGACAAACGGAACACTGAAGCTTTCTTT	CASSQTGDKRNTEAFF	TRBV4-1	TRBJ1-1	TRBD1	-
TGTGCCAGCAAGCGGGGCACCAATCAGCCCCAGCATTTT	CASKRGTNQPQHF	TRBV28	TRBJ1-5	-	-
TGTGCCACCCTTAGGACAGCCTACAATGAGCAGTTCTTC	CATLRTAYNEQFF	TRBV6-1	TRBJ2-1	-	-
TGTGCCAGCAGTTTATGGCAGGGGGTCCGGGAGAAAGAGTACTTC	CASSLWQGVREKEYF	TRBV28	TRBJ2-7	-	few
TGCAGTGCTAGGCACAGGGTTATCTCCTACGAGCAGTACTTC	CSARHRVISYEQYF	TRBV20-1	TRBJ2-7	-	few
TGTGCCAGCAGCCCAGCCTCTGACACCGGGGAGCTGTTTTTT	CASSPASDTGELFF	TRBV3-1	TRBJ2-2	-	-
TGTGCCAGCATCAGGGCCAGCTTGGTGTTTTTC	CASIRASLVFF	TRBV28	TRBJ2-1	-	few
TGTGCCAGCAGCAAATACCAACTAGCGAGCTCCTACAATGAGCAGTTCTTC	CASSKYQLASSYNEQFF	TRBV11-1	TRBJ2-1	TRBD2	-
TGTGCCAGCACAGTTACTCCCGACAGGGGAAGCACAGATACGCAGTATTTT	CASTVTPDRGSTDTQYF	TRBV6-2/TRBV6-3	TRBJ2-3	TRBD1	many
TGTGCCAGCTCACGTGGAGGGGGCAACATGAACACTGAAGCTTTCTTT	CASSRGGGNMNTEAFF	TRBV27	TRBJ1-1	TRBD1	-
TGTGCCAGCAGGGGGGCCCAAGAGACCCAGTACTTC	CASRGAQETQYF	TRBV7-9	TRBJ2-5	-	few